This T cell receptor (beta chain) originates from a study of shared clonotypes between healthy human individuals. Notes on the study in general: Sequencing depth was expected to affect clonotype sharing among donors.

Data came from immunoSEQ multiplex PCR; TCRdb stores just in-frame clones and leaves some out. The sample yields around 500,000 clones, over 75% seen once. The V and J ends lost 7 bases and 2 bases respectively, with 15 bases between them. This CDR3 contains 14 residues. The germline V gene has CDR1 MDHEN and CDR2 SYDVKM. With regard to this clone: Its antigen is as yet unknown.

The TCR was taken from a woman aged 40 to 50 in good health. Some clones in this sample may be carry-over from other donors' samples. The specimen was PBMCs. This rearrangement joins TRBV28 to TRBJ2-7; D is undetermined. The CDR3 sequence: CASKNSLLTYEQYF. DNA of the CDR3: TGTGCCAGCAAAAACAGCCTCCTGACCTACGAGCAGTACTTC.